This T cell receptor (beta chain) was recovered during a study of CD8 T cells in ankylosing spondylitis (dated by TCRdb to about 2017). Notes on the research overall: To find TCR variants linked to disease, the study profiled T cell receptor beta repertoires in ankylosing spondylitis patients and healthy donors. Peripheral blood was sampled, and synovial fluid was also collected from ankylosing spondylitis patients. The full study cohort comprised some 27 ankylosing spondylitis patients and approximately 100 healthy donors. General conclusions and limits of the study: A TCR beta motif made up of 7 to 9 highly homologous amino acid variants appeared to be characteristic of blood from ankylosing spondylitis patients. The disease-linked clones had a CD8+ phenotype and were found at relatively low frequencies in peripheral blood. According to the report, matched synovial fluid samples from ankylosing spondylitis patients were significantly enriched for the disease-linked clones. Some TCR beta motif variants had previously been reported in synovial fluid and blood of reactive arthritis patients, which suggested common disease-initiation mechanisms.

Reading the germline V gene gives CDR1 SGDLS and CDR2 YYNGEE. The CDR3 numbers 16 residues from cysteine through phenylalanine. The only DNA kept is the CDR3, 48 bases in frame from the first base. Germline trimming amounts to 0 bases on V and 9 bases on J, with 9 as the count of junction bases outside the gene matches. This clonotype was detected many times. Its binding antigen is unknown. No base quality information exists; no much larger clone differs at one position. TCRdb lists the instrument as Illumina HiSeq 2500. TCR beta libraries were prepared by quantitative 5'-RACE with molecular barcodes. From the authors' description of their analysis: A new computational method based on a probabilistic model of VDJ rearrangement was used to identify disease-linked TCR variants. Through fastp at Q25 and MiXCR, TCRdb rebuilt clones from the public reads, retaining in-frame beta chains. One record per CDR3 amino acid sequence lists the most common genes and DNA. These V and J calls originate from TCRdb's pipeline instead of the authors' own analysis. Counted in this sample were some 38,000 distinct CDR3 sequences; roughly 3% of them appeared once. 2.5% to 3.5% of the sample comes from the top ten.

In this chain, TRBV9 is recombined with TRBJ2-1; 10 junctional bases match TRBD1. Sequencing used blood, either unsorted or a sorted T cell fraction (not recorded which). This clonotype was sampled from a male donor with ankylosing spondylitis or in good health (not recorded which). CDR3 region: CASSVETGGALGEQFF. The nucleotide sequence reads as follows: TGTGCCAGCAGCGTAGAGACAGGGGGCGCGTTAGGTGAGCAGTTCTTC.